This is a list of T cell receptor beta chains from one sample in a study of blood T cell repertoires in COVID-19. Sequencing used immunoSEQ multiplex PCR; TCRdb keeps in-frame clones, though not all of them. The repertoire consists of under 200,000 clones, with over 75% occurring once and the leading ten covering around 0.5%. The sequenced sample consisted of peripheral blood. All receptors come from a man between 50 and 59 years old with acute or convalescent COVID-19. The CDR3 runs from the conserved cysteine through the conserved F or W. A D gene is named only where the DNA matches it firmly. The listing skips clone size in some rows; elsewhere it reads once, few, many or a size class.

J	V	D	size	CDR3	DNA
TRBJ2-3	TRBV7-3	TRBD2	-	CASSLASGGTDTQYF	TGTGCCAGCAGCTTAGCTAGCGGGGGAACAGATACGCAGTATTTT
TRBJ2-7	TRBV6-1	TRBD2	-	CASSESASGRYEQYF	TGTGCCAGCAGTGAGTCAGCTAGCGGGAGATACGAGCAGTACTTC
TRBJ2-1	TRBV24-1	-	-	CATSVHSVPNEQFF	TGTGCCACCAGTGTCCATAGTGTACCCAATGAGCAGTTCTTC
TRBJ2-3	TRBV7-8	TRBD2	-	CASSRTSWDTQYF	TGTGCCAGCAGCCGGACTAGTTGGGATACGCAGTATTTT
TRBJ2-5	TRBV4-3	-	-	CASSQRVLETQYF	TGCGCCAGCAGCCAGCGGGTACTTGAGACCCAGTACTTC
TRBJ1-4	TRBV20-1	-	-	CSAEANEKLFF	TGCAGTGCCGAGGCTAATGAAAAACTGTTTTTT
TRBJ1-1	TRBV4-1	-	-	CASSQGRGMNTEAFF	TGCGCCAGCAGCCAAGGGCGGGGGATGAACACTGAAGCTTTCTTT
TRBJ2-1	TRBV10-3	TRBD2	-	CASTTGLAGGDEQFF	TGTGCCAGCACAACCGGACTAGCGGGAGGCGATGAGCAGTTCTTC
TRBJ2-6	TRBV6-5	TRBD1	-	CASTRTGVGANVLTF	TGTGCCAGCACCAGGACAGGGGTTGGGGCCAACGTCCTGACTTTC
TRBJ1-3	TRBV9	-	-	CASSQGGLSGNTIYF	TGTGCCAGCAGCCAAGGTGGGCTCTCTGGAAACACCATATATTTT
TRBJ1-5	TRBV18	TRBD1	-	CASSLATGVGQPQHF	TGTGCCAGCTCCCTCGCGACAGGGGTAGGACAGCCCCAGCATTTT
TRBJ1-2	TRBV7-9	-	-	CASSLSTGPYGYTF	TGTGCCAGCAGCTTATCTACGGGTCCCTATGGCTACACCTTC
TRBJ2-7	TRBV5-6	-	-	CASSTHGTYEQYF	TGTGCCAGCAGTACTCACGGTACCTACGAGCAGTACTTC
TRBJ2-3	TRBV5-4	TRBD2	-	CASSLYLAANTDTQYF	TGTGCCAGCAGCTTGTACCTAGCGGCAAACACAGATACGCAGTATTTT
TRBJ2-7	TRBV28	-	-	CASIPGHLPSTAEQYF	TGTGCCAGCATCCCAGGACATCTACCGTCTACGGCCGAGCAGTACTTC
TRBJ2-1	TRBV12-3/TRBV12-4	-	-	CASRGGGSHEQFF	TGTGCCAGCAGGGGGGGTGGATCGCATGAGCAGTTCTTC
TRBJ2-1	TRBV30	TRBD2	-	CAWTSGGSSYNEQFF	TGTGCCTGGACTAGCGGGGGGAGCTCCTACAATGAGCAGTTCTTC
TRBJ2-5	TRBV5-5	TRBD1	-	CASSKGQGTLRETQYF	TGTGCCAGCAGCAAGGGACAGGGGACCCTCCGTGAGACCCAGTACTTC
TRBJ2-3	TRBV6-5	-	-	CASRSTRPDTQYF	TGTGCCAGCAGATCCACACGTCCAGATACGCAGTATTTT
TRBJ2-6	TRBV3-1/TRBV3-2	-	-	CASSPGVPINVLTF	TGTGCCAGCAGTCCAGGGGTACCCATCAACGTCCTGACTTTC
TRBJ2-1	TRBV9	TRBD2	-	CASSVAGAGGQFF	TGTGCCAGCAGCGTAGCTGGGGCGGGGGGCCAGTTCTTC
TRBJ2-6	TRBV4-3	-	-	CASSRTAGANVLTF	TGCGCCAGCAGCCGGACAGCTGGGGCCAACGTCCTGACTTTC
TRBJ1-2	TRBV28	TRBD1	-	CASTPSTGVGYTF	TGTGCCAGCACCCCATCGACAGGGGTCGGCTACACCTTC
TRBJ2-5	TRBV6-7	TRBD2	-	CASSAPGGTSGPKETQYF	TGTGCCAGCAGTGCCCCCGGTGGGACTAGCGGCCCTAAAGAGACCCAGTACTTC
TRBJ2-7	TRBV7-3	TRBD1	-	CASSLNPGGINEQYF	TGTGCCAGCAGCTTAAATCCAGGGGGTATCAACGAGCAGTACTTC
TRBJ2-7	TRBV19	TRBD2	few	CASSIIGSGSYEQYF	TGTGCCAGTAGTATCATCGGTAGCGGGAGTTACGAGCAGTACTTC
TRBJ1-5	TRBV7-6	-	once	CASSLWEGSNQPQHF	TGTGCCAGCAGCTTATGGGAGGGTAGCAATCAGCCCCAGCATTTT
TRBJ1-5	TRBV19	-	-	CASSSTEYSNQPQHF	TGTGCCAGTAGTAGTACAGAGTATAGCAATCAGCCCCAGCATTTT
TRBJ2-7	TRBV7-3	TRBD1	-	CASSTGTGEYEQYF	TGTGCCAGCAGCACCGGGACAGGGGAATACGAGCAGTACTTC
TRBJ1-1	TRBV2	-	-	CASSEVLTANTEAFF	TGTGCCAGCAGTGAGGTTTTGACAGCGAACACTGAAGCTTTCTTT
TRBJ2-6	TRBV10-3	-	-	CAMGGAGANVLTF	TGTGCCATGGGGGGAGCCGGGGCCAACGTCCTGACTTTC
TRBJ2-2	TRBV5-1	TRBD1	-	CASSLGDRSTNTGELFF	TGCGCCAGCAGCTTGGGGGACAGGAGCACGAACACCGGGGAGCTGTTTTTT
TRBJ1-5	TRBV5-1	TRBD1	-	CASSLTGGEPQHF	TGCGCCAGCAGCCTGACAGGGGGAGAGCCCCAGCATTTT
TRBJ2-7	TRBV5-1	-	-	CASSWGRGEQYF	TGCGCCAGCAGTTGGGGGCGCGGGGAGCAGTACTTC
TRBJ1-5	TRBV7-2	-	-	CASSSPGAGVNQPQHF	TGTGCCAGCAGCTCCCCTGGGGCAGGGGTAAATCAGCCCCAGCATTTT
TRBJ2-1	TRBV25-1	-	-	CASRGPGTADLEQFF	TGTGCCAGCAGAGGCCCCGGGACTGCCGACCTTGAGCAGTTCTTC
TRBJ2-7	TRBV27	TRBD2	-	CASRDSAGRQRGSSEQYF	TGTGCCAGCAGAGATTCCGCCGGGCGCCAGCGGGGTTCTTCCGAGCAGTACTTC
TRBJ2-6	TRBV5-1	-	-	CASSLADNSGANVLTF	TGCGCCAGCAGCTTGGCGGACAACTCTGGGGCCAACGTCCTGACTTTC
TRBJ1-5	TRBV18	TRBD1	-	CASSAQGFSNQPQHF	TGTGCCAGCTCAGCACAGGGGTTTAGCAATCAGCCCCAGCATTTT
TRBJ1-1	TRBV21-1	-	-	CASSKKGDTEAFF	TGTGCCAGCAGCAAAAAAGGGGACACTGAAGCTTTCTTT
TRBJ2-4	TRBV6-2/TRBV6-3	TRBD1	once	CASSYAGTGKNIQYF	TGTGCCAGCAGTTACGCCGGGACAGGGAAAAACATTCAGTACTTC
TRBJ1-5	TRBV19	TRBD1	-	CASCVQGSNQPQHF	TGTGCCAGCTGCGTACAGGGGAGCAATCAGCCCCAGCATTTT
TRBJ2-2	TRBV5-8	TRBD2	-	CASSLWGELAMPGELFF	TGTGCCAGCAGCTTGTGGGGGGAACTAGCGATGCCCGGGGAGCTGTTTTTT
TRBJ1-5	TRBV27	-	once	CASSPGAGNQPQHF	TGTGCCAGCAGTCCAGGGGCGGGTAATCAGCCCCAGCATTTT